This entry lists 16 T cell receptor beta chains sequenced from one sample in a study of T cell responses to AZD1222 COVID-19 vaccine. Libraries were prepared by immunoSEQ multiplex PCR; TCRdb keeps only in-frame clonotypes and omits some of them. This sample has 100,000 to 150,000 clones, with around 89% found just once. The sample was peripheral blood, taken on day 0 of AZD1222 vaccination. These TCRs come from an adult in good health.

This clone was detected once. The chain employs TRBV10-3 and TRBJ2-2; D not resolved. Trimming shortened V by 3 bases and J by 6 bases, and 8 bases separated the two germline ends. Germline V gives CDR1 ENHRY, CDR2 SYGVKD. The CDR3 is 13 amino acids. DNA of the CDR3: TGTGCCATCAGTGATCTGTTGGCCGGGGAGCTGTTTTTT. It codes for CAISDLLAGELFF.

J is TRBJ2-2 and V is TRBV11-3, with TRBD1 matching 7 bases. The V segment lost 8 bases and the J segment 0 bases; nucleotides outside the gene matches: 9. CDR1 SGHNT and CDR2 YENEEA come from the germline V gene. The CDR3 loop spans 16 amino acids. The CDR3 coding sequence is TGTGCCAGCGGCCTTAACAGGGGCGCGAACACCGGGGAGCTGTTTTTT. Its translation is CASGLNRGANTGELFF.

In its sample, this clone was seen a few times. This chain uses TRBV10-3 with TRBJ2-1; possibly TRBD1 for D (5 bases). This CDR3 is 14 amino acids long. CDR1 ENHRY and CDR2 SYGVKD come from the germline V gene. Trimming left V 4 bases short and J 2 bases short, with 9 bases between. CDR3 protein: CAISVGEPYNEQFF. In DNA form, the CDR3 reads TGTGCCATCAGTGTAGGGGAACCCTACAATGAGCAGTTCTTC.

This clone was recorded once. V usage is TRBV27 and J usage is TRBJ1-5; D remains ambiguous. Germline V lookup: CDR1 MNHEY, CDR2 SMNVEV (reference sequence). Between the trimmed V and J ends, which lost 0 bases and 5 bases, there was a span of 5 bases. The CDR3 extends over 13 amino acids. The CDR3 sequence is CASSLSLYQPQHF. The CDR3 region has the DNA TGTGCCAGCAGTTTATCGTTGTATCAGCCCCAGCATTTT.

This chain uses TRBV7-9 with TRBJ2-3; no firm D call. The CDR3 has 13 residues. Germline CDR1 SEHNR, CDR2 FQNEAQ (reference sequence). Trimming removed 6 bases from V and 9 bases from J, with 16 bases in between. This chain's CDR3 is CASSPEVQLTQYF. CDR3 sequence (DNA): TGTGCCAGCAGTCCGGAAGTTCAACTAACGCAGTATTTT. Together with reference TRBV7-9 and TRBJ2-3, the CDR3 gives the full variable domain: DTGVSQNPRHKITKRGQNVTFRCDPISEHNRLYWYRQTLGQGPEFLTYFQNEAQLEKSRLLSDRFSAERPKGSFSTLEIQRTEQGDSAMYLCASSPEVQLTQYFGPGTRLTVL.

The chain employs TRBV30 and TRBJ1-5; D call uncertain. CDR3 length: 13 amino acids. Trimming cost V 5 bases and J 5 bases, with 13 bases left between them. CDR1 is GTSNPN and CDR2 is SVGIG in the germline V gene (reference sequence). This CDR3 reads CAWALSGDQPQHF. The DNA for the CDR3 is TGTGCCTGGGCGTTAAGCGGGGATCAGCCCCAGCATTTT.

Only one count was recorded for this clone. The chain recombines TRBV18 with TRBJ1-5; D unclear. Deletions cut 3 bases from V and 5 bases from J, with 14 bases between. Germline V gene lookup returns CDR1 KGHSH and CDR2 LQKENI. CDR3 size: 15 residues. In nucleotides, the CDR3 is TGTGCCAGCTCACCCCGGGAAGCCTTGGATCAGCCCCAGCATTTT. This sequence encodes CASSPREALDQPQHF.

The V call is TRBV3-1 (or the pseudogene TRBV3-2), the J call TRBJ2-1, with D possibly being TRBD1 (5 bases). The CDR3 consists of 15 residues. Trimming removed 3 bases from V and 0 bases from J, with 9 bases in between. The germline CDR1 and CDR2 sequences are LGHDT and YNNKEL (reference sequence). This CDR3 reads CASSQVGHSYNEQFF. The CDR3 DNA reads as TGTGCCAGCAGCCAGGTGGGGCACTCCTACAATGAGCAGTTCTTC.

The CDR3 region is CASKETSYEQYF. The CDR3, as DNA: TGTGCCAGCAAGGAGACTAGCTACGAGCAGTACTTC. This chain links TRBV21-1 with TRBJ2-7; the table's D call, TRBD2, has no DNA check behind it. TRBV21-1 is termed a pseudogene. The CDR3 covers 12 residues.

The chain combines TRBV3-1 (or the pseudogene TRBV3-2) with TRBJ2-7; TRBD2 is a possible D gene (5 bases). Between the trimmed V and J ends, which lost 1 base and 0 bases, there was a span of 10 bases. The CDR3 is 15 amino acids. Germline V gene sequence: CDR1 LGHDT, CDR2 YNNKEL (reference sequence). In DNA form, the CDR3 reads TGTGCCAGCAGCCAAGGGAGGCCCAGCTCCTACGAGCAGTACTTC. It is translated as CASSQGRPSSYEQYF.

The chain recombines TRBV28 with TRBJ2-1; D not certain. Germline V gene sequence: CDR1 MDHEN, CDR2 SYDVKM. The CDR3 spans 13 residues. V dropped 2 bases and J dropped 2 bases, with 4 bases sitting between them. The CDR3 sequence: CASSLDTYNEQFF. The CDR3 bases are TGTGCCAGCAGTTTAGACACCTACAATGAGCAGTTCTTC.

In this sample, this clone turned up once. V and J are TRBV6-5 and TRBJ1-2, with 10 bases matching TRBD1. V lost 6 bases to trimming and J lost 7 bases; unmatched junction nucleotides: 11. The CDR3 has 15 amino acids. The germline V gene encodes CDR1 MNHEY and CDR2 SVGAGI. CDR3 sequence: CASRNDRGLYRGYTF. Here the CDR3 DNA reads TGTGCCAGCAGGAACGACAGGGGGCTATATCGTGGCTACACCTTC.

CDR3 coding DNA: TGTGCCAGCAGCTTCGGGTACGGAGCGCAGTACTTC. Translating it yields CASSFGYGAQYF. V gene TRBV7-9 combines with J gene TRBJ2-7, with D uncertain. Germline-derived CDR1 and CDR2 are SEHNR and FQNEAQ (reference sequence). This CDR3 has 12 amino acids. V was cut by 3 bases and J by 9 bases, with 12 bases left in between.

This rearrangement joins TRBV6-2 or TRBV6-3 to TRBJ1-3; no clear D. Trimming cost V 6 bases and J 4 bases, with 13 bases left between them. The CDR3 runs to 14 residues. The germline V gene has CDR1 MNHEY and CDR2 SVGEGT. The CDR3 nucleotides are TGTGCCAGCAGGCCTACTGCGGCGGGAAACACCATATATTTT. Protein product: CASRPTAAGNTIYF.

This sequence joins TRBV28 and TRBJ2-7, with D possibly being TRBD1 (6 bases). Germline CDR1 reads MDHEN; CDR2 reads SYDVKM. This CDR3 has 14 amino acids. V was clipped by 9 bases and J by 4 bases, with 19 bases between them. In DNA, the CDR3 is TGTGCCAGTTTTGCCGACCGGACAGCTTACGAGCAGTACTTC. It encodes CASFADRTAYEQYF.

The chain recombines TRBV9 with TRBJ2-1; 7 bases map to TRBD2. Trimming cost V 0 bases and J 3 bases; bases outside gene matches: 3. Germline CDR1 is SGDLS and CDR2 is YYNGEE. The length of the CDR3 is 15 residues. This CDR3 is CASSVVGLGYNEQFF. CDR3 coding DNA: TGTGCCAGCAGCGTAGTAGGACTAGGCTACAATGAGCAGTTCTTC.